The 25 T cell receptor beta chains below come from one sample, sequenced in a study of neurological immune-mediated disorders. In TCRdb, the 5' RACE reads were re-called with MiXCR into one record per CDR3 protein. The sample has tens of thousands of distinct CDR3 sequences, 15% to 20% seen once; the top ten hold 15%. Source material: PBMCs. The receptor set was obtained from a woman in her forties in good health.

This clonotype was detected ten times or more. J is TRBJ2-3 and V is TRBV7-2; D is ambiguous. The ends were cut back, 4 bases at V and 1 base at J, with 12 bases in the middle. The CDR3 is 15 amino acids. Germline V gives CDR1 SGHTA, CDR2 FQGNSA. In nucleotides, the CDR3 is TGTGCCAGCAGCTCCCTACCGAGAGGCACAGATACGCAGTATTTT. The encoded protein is CASSSLPRGTDTQYF.

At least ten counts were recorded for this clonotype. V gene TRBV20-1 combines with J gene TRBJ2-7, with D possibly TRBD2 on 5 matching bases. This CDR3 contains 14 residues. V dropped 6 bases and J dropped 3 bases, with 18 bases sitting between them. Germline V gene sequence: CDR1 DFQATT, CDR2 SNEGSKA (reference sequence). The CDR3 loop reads CSAVHFSGSYEQYF. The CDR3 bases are TGCAGTGCCGTCCACTTCTCTGGGAGCTACGAGCAGTACTTC.

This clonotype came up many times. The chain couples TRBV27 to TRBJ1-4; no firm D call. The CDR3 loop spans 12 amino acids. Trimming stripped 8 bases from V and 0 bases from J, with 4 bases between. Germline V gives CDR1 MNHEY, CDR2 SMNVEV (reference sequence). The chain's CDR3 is CASGPTNEKLFF. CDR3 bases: TGTGCCAGCGGGCCAACTAATGAAAAACTGTTTTTT.

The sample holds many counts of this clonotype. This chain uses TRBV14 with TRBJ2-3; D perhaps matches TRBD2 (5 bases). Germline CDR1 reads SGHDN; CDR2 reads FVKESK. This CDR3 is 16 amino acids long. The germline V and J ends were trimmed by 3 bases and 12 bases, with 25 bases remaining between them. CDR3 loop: CASSHPVGESVKEQYF. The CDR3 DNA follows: TGTGCCAGCAGCCACCCAGTCGGGGAGAGCGTCAAAGAACAGTATTTT.

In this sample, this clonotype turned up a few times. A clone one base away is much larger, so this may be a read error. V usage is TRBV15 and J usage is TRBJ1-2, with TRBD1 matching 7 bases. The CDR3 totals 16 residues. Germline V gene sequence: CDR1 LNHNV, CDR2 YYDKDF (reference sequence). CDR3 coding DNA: TGTGTCACCAGCAGAATGAAGGGGGCGACCGAAGGAGGCTACACCTTC. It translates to CVTSRMKGATEGGYTF.

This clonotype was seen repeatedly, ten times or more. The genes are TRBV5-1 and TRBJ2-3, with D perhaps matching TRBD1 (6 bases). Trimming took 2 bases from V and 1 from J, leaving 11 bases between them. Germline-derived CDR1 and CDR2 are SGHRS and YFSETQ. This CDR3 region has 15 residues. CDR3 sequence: CASSFRDMGTDTQYF. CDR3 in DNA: TGCGCCAGCAGCTTCCGGGACATGGGCACAGATACGCAGTATTTT.

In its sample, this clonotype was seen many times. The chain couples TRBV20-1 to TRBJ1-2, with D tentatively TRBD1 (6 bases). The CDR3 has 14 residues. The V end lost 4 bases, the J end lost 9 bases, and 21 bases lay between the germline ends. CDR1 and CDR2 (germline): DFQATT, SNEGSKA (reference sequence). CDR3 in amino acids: CSATETGTPTSYTF. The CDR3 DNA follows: TGCAGTGCTACCGAAACCGGGACACCTACGAGCTACACCTTC.

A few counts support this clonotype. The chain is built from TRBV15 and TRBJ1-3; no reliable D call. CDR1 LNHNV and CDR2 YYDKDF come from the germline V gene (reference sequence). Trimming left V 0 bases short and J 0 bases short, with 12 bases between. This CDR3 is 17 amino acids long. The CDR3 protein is CATSRDLGSLSGNTIYF. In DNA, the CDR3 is TGTGCCACCAGCAGAGATCTAGGCAGCCTCTCTGGAAACACCATATATTTT.

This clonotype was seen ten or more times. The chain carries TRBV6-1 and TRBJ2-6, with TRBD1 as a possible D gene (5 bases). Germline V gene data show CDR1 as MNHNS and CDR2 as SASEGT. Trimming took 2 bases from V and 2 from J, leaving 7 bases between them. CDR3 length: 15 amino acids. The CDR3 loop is CASSEQGTGANVLTF. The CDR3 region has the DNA TGTGCCAGCAGTGAACAGGGAACTGGGGCCAACGTCCTGACTTTC.

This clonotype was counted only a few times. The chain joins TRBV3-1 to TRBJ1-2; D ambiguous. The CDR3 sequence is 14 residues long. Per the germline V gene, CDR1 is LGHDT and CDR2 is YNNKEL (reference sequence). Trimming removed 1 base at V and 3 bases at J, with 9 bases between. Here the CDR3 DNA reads TGTGCCAGCAGCCAAGGGATTGCAGACTATGGCTACACCTTC. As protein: CASSQGIADYGYTF.

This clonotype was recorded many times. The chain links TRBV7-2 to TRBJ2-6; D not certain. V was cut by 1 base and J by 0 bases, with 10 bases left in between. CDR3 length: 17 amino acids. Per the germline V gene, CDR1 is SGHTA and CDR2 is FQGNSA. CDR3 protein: CASSLVPEVSGANVLTF. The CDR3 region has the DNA TGTGCCAGCAGCTTAGTCCCTGAGGTCTCTGGGGCCAACGTCCTGACTTTC.

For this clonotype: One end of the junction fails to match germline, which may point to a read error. This CDR3 reads CASSAGVRGEQFF. DNA for the CDR3: TGTGCTAGCAGCGCCGGCGTGAGGGGTGAGCAGTTCTTC. This chain links TRBV7-7 with TRBJ2-1, with D perhaps assigned TRBD1 or TRBD2 (5 bases each). The CDR3 sequence is 13 residues long. Germline lookup yields CDR1 SSHAT and CDR2 FNYEAQ (reference sequence). Supplemented by reference TRBV7-7 and TRBJ2-1, the full variable domain reads GAGVSQSPRYKVTKRGQDVTLRCDPISSHATLYWYQQALGQGPEFLTYFNYEAQPDKSGLPSDRFSAERPEGSISTLTIQRTEQRDSAMYRCASSAGVRGEQFFGPGTRLTVL.

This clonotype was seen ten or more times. CDR3 protein: CASAGLGYGYTF. The CDR3 DNA sequence: TGTGCCAGCGCCGGGCTGGGCTATGGCTACACCTTC. The chain employs TRBV9 and TRBJ1-2; D gene ambiguous. The CDR3 sequence is 12 residues long. Deletions cut 7 bases from V and 4 bases from J, with 11 bases between. CDR1 SGDLS and CDR2 YYNGEE come from the germline V gene.

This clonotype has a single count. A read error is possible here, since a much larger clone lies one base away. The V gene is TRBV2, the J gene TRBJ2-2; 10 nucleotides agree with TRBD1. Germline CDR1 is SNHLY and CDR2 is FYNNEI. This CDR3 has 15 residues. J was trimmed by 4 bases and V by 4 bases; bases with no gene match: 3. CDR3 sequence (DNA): TGTGCCAGCAGTGCGGGACAGGGGACCACCGGGGAGCTGTTTTTT. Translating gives CASSAGQGTTGELFF.

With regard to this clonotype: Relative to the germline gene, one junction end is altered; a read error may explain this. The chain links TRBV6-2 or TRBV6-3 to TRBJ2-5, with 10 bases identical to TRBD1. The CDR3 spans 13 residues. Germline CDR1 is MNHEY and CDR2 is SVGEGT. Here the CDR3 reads CACRQGAGETQYF. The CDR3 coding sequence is TGTGCCTGCAGACAGGGGGCCGGAGAGACCCAGTACTTC.

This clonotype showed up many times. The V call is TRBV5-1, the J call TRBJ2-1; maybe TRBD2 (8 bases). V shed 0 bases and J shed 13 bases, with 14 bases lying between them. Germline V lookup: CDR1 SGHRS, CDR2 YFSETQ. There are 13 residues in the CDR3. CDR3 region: CASSLAGGDRQFF. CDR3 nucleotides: TGCGCCAGCAGCTTGGCGGGAGGGGACAGACAGTTCTTC.

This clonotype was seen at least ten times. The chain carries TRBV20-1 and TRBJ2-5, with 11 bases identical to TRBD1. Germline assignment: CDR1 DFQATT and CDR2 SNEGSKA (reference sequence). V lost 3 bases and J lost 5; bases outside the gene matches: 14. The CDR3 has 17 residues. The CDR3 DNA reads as TGCAGTGCTAGGCATCCCGGGACAGGGGGTGTTCGGGAGACCCAGTACTTC. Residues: CSARHPGTGGVRETQYF.

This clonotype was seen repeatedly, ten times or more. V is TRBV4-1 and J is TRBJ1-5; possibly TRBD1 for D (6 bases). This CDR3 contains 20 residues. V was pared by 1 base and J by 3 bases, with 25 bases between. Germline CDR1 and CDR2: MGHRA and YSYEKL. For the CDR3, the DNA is TGCGCCAGCAGCCAAGGTCTTTCCAGGGGAGGGCCGCTCTACAATCAGCCCCAGCATTTT. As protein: CASSQGLSRGGPLYNQPQHF.

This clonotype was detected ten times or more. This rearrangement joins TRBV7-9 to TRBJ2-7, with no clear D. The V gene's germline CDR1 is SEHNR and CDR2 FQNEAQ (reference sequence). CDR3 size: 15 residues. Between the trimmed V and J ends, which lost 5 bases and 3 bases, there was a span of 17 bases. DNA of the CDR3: TGTGCCAGCAGCGGATCAGCAAACCTCTTCTACGAGCAGTACTTC. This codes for CASSGSANLFYEQYF.

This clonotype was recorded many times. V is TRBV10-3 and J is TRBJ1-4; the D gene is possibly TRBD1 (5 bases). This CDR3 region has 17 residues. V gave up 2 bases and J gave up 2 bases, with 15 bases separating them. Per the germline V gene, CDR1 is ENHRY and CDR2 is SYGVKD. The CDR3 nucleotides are TGTGCCATCAGTGAGACCGGGACCGGGGGTACTAATGAAAAACTGTTTTTT. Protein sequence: CAISETGTGGTNEKLFF.

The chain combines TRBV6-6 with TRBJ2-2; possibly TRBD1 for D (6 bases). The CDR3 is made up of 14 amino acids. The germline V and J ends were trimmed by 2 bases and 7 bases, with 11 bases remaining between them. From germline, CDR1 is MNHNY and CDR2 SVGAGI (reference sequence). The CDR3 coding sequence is TGTGCCAGCAGTTACACACAGGGCAACGGGGAGCTGTTTTTT. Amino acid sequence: CASSYTQGNGELFF.

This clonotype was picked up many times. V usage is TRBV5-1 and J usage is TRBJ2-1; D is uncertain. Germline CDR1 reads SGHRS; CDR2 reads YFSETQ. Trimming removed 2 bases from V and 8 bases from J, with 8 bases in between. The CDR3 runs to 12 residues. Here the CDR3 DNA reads TGCGCCAGCAGCTTAGTTGGCGATGAGCAGTTCTTC. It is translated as CASSLVGDEQFF.

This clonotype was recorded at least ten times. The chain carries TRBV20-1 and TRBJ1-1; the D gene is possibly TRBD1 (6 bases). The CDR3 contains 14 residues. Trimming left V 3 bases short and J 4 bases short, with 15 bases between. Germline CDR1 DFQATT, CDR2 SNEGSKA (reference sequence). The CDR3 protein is CSASRGHRGTEAFF. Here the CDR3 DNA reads TGCAGTGCTAGCCGGGGGCATAGGGGCACTGAAGCTTTCTTT.

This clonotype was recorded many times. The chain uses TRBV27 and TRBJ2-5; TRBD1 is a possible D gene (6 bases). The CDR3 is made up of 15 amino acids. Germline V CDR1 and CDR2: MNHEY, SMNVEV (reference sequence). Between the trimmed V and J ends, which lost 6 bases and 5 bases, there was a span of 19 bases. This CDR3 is CASSAYRAERETQYF. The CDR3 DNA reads TGTGCCAGCAGCGCTTACAGGGCCGAGCGGGAGACCCAGTACTTC.

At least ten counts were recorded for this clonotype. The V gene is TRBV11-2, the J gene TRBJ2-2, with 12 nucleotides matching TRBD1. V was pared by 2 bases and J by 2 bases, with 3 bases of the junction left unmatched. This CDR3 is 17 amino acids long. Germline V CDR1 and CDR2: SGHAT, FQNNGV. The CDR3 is CASSLRGTGGNTGELFF. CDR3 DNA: TGTGCCAGCAGCTTAAGGGGGACAGGGGGCAACACCGGGGAGCTGTTTTTT.